What follows are 23 T cell receptor beta chains derived from one specimen sequenced in a study of T cells of healthy individuals. TCRdb re-called the 5' RACE reads through MiXCR, storing one row per CDR3 protein. The data contain about 41,000 distinct CDR3 sequences, about 5% of them singletons. The source of these receptors is a human donor in good health.

This clonotype was seen only a few times. V usage is TRBV6-6 and J usage is TRBJ2-2; D call uncertain. The CDR3 has 13 residues. Germline CDR1 and CDR2: MNHNY and SVGAGI (reference sequence). V was cut by 3 bases and J by 5 bases, with 7 bases left in between. The CDR3 nucleotides read TGTGCCAGCAGTTATTTTCAGACCGGGGAGCTGTTTTTT. It yields the protein CASSYFQTGELFF.

This clonotype appeared many times. The V gene is TRBV5-4, the J gene TRBJ1-1; D not resolved. The CDR3 has 14 residues. V lost 7 bases, J lost 1 base, and 14 bases lay in between. Germline V CDR1 and CDR2: SGHNT, YYREEE (reference sequence). The CDR3 DNA follows: TGTGCCAGCCGTACTGCAGAGTGGAACACTGAAGCTTTCTTT. Amino acids: CASRTAEWNTEAFF.

This CDR3 is CASSPDRGGNEQFF. For the CDR3, the DNA is TGCGCCAGCAGCCCAGACAGGGGAGGCAATGAGCAGTTCTTC. The chain combines TRBV4-1 with TRBJ2-1; the match to TRBD1 covers 8 bases. CDR3 length equals 14 residues. Per germline, CDR1 MGHRA and CDR2 YSYEKL. Unmatched junction bases numbered 5, after V lost 4 bases and J lost 6 bases.

The table lists this clonotype with a few counts. This rearrangement joins TRBV7-2 to TRBJ1-1; D may be TRBD1 (5 bases). V was cut by 5 bases and J by 4 bases, with 11 bases left in between. The CDR3 contains 13 residues. Germline values: CDR1 SGHTA, CDR2 FQGNSA. CDR3 sequence: CASSHAGITEAFF. In nucleotides, the CDR3 is TGTGCCAGCAGCCATGCAGGGATCACTGAAGCTTTCTTT.

There are many counts of this clonotype. The chain employs TRBV6-1 and TRBJ1-2; 7 bases are a match to TRBD1. Unmatched junction bases numbered 18, after V lost 2 bases and J lost 9 bases. Germline assignment: CDR1 MNHNS and CDR2 SASEGT. This CDR3 region has 17 residues. Here the CDR3 reads CASSETMGQPNADRYTF. DNA for the CDR3: TGTGCCAGCAGTGAAACGATGGGACAGCCCAACGCTGATCGCTACACCTTC.

V gene TRBV11-2 combines with J gene TRBJ2-3; no definite D call. The length of the CDR3 is 15 residues. Per germline, CDR1 SGHAT and CDR2 FQNNGV. V was shortened by 5 bases and J by 0 bases, with 12 bases between the two germline ends. The CDR3 nucleotides are TGTGCCAGCAGCCCCTTCGGGCTGAGCACAGATACGCAGTATTTT. This translates into CASSPFGLSTDTQYF.

This clonotype has at least ten counts. The V call is TRBV6-5, the J call TRBJ1-1; D is unresolved. Germline V gene data show CDR1 as MNHEY and CDR2 as SVGAGI. The CDR3 consists of 12 residues. Trimming shortened V by 4 bases and J by 5 bases, and 8 bases separated the two germline ends. DNA for the CDR3: TGTGCCAGCAGTTTTGCGGGAACTGAAGCTTTCTTT. The encoded protein is CASSFAGTEAFF.

This clonotype was seen ten or more times. In nucleotides, the CDR3 is TGCAGTGCTAGGTCTGGACAGGGAGTTTGGGGCTACACCTTC. Its translation: CSARSGQGVWGYTF. The rearrangement joins TRBV20-1 to TRBJ1-2; 8 positions agree with TRBD1. Germline CDR1 is DFQATT and CDR2 is SNEGSKA (reference sequence). The CDR3 is made up of 14 amino acids. J was trimmed by 8 bases and V by 3 bases; bases with no gene match: 11.

This clonotype was counted a few times. The chain combines TRBV25-1 with TRBJ1-4; D remains unclear. The V and J ends lost 8 bases and 5 bases respectively, with 21 bases between them. CDR1 is MGHDK, CDR2 SYGVNS, per germline. CDR3 size: 16 residues. CDR3 sequence reads: CASLSASGSMNEKLFF. The CDR3 nucleotides read TGTGCCAGCCTTTCTGCATCCGGGTCAATGAATGAAAAACTGTTTTTT.

This clonotype was counted only a few times. V gene TRBV7-9 combines with J gene TRBJ2-6; TRBD2 might be the D (5 bases). CDR3 length: 15 amino acids. Germline V CDR1 and CDR2: SEHNR, FQNEAQ (reference sequence). V lost 8 bases, J lost 1 base, and 12 bases lay in between. The CDR3 coding sequence is TGTGCCAGCGGAGGAATAGGTTCTGGGGCCAACGTCCTGACTTTC. Its translation: CASGGIGSGANVLTF.

This clonotype was counted at least ten times. V usage is TRBV20-1 and J usage is TRBJ2-5; D is ambiguous. Trimming removed 4 bases from V and 2 bases from J, with 14 bases in between. The CDR3 covers 14 residues. Looked up from germline, CDR1 is DFQATT and CDR2 is SNEGSKA (reference sequence). CDR3 nucleotide sequence: TGCAGTGCTATTGCCCCCGAACTTCAAGAGACCCAGTACTTC. Protein: CSAIAPELQETQYF.

This clonotype was seen a few times. V and J are TRBV7-2 and TRBJ2-6, with no clear D. Looked up from germline, CDR1 is SGHTA and CDR2 is FQGNSA. CDR3 length equals 14 residues. V lost 4 bases and J 4 bases, leaving 8 bases between the germline ends. CDR3 coding DNA: TGTGCCAGCAGCTCCGAAACAGGGGCCAACGTCCTGACTTTC. This encodes CASSSETGANVLTF.

This clonotype was seen repeatedly, ten times or more. The chain carries TRBV28 and TRBJ2-2; the D gene is possibly TRBD2 (6 bases). Germline loops: CDR1 MDHEN, CDR2 SYDVKM. Trimming left V 3 bases short and J 4 bases short, with 15 bases between. The CDR3 has 16 amino acids. Here the CDR3 reads CASSFLAGPGTGELFF. CDR3 DNA sequence: TGTGCCAGCAGTTTTCTTGCGGGGCCGGGCACCGGGGAGCTGTTTTTT.

This clonotype was recorded many times. V gene TRBV6-2 or TRBV6-3 combines with J gene TRBJ2-7, with unresolved D. CDR1 MNHEY and CDR2 SVGEGT come from the germline V gene. The V gene lost 2 bases and the J gene lost 2 bases, with 4 bases spanning the gap. This CDR3 region has 12 residues. In DNA, the CDR3 is TGTGCCAGCAGTTACCCACCCTACGAGCAGTACTTC. The encoded protein is CASSYPPYEQYF.

This clonotype was seen many times. The CDR3 sequence: CASSDGGHTDTQYF. The CDR3 DNA sequence: TGTGCCAGCAGTGACGGAGGACACACAGATACGCAGTATTTT. The rearrangement joins TRBV6-4 to TRBJ2-3, with D perhaps TRBD1 or TRBD2 (5 bases each). Trimming took 2 bases from V and 2 from J, leaving 8 bases between them. The CDR3 length is 14 residues. The V gene's germline CDR1 is MRHNA and CDR2 SNTAGT.

This chain uses TRBV20-1 with TRBJ1-1, with D possibly TRBD1 on 5 matching bases. The germline V gene encodes CDR1 DFQATT and CDR2 SNEGSKA (reference sequence). Trimming shortened V by 3 bases and J by 5 bases, and 13 bases separated the two germline ends. This CDR3 has 13 residues. Here the CDR3 reads CSARWGWGTEAFF. CDR3 sequence (DNA): TGCAGTGCTAGGTGGGGCTGGGGGACTGAAGCTTTCTTT.

This clonotype was detected many times. The chain has TRBV7-2 and TRBJ2-3; 12 bases line up with TRBD2. Trimming at V came to 5 bases and at J to 1 base, leaving 19 bases not matched to a gene. CDR1 and CDR2 (germline): SGHTA, FQGNSA. The CDR3 spans 21 residues. CDR3 coding DNA: TGTGCCAGCAGCCTAGGAAGAGGACTAGCGGGAAGCCTCGGGCGCACAGATACGCAGTATTTT. Protein sequence: CASSLGRGLAGSLGRTDTQYF.

This clonotype has at least ten counts. V usage is TRBV20-1 and J usage is TRBJ1-1; D remains unclear. The CDR3 totals 15 residues. The V and J ends lost 0 bases and 0 bases respectively, with 11 bases between them. Germline loops: CDR1 DFQATT, CDR2 SNEGSKA (reference sequence). DNA for the CDR3: TGCAGTGCTAGAGATTCGAGGGTTATGAACACTGAAGCTTTCTTT. This translates into CSARDSRVMNTEAFF.

The chain is built from TRBV5-1 and TRBJ1-6; D possibly corresponds to TRBD1 (6 bases). CDR1 is SGHRS and CDR2 is YFSETQ in the germline V gene. The CDR3 covers 15 residues. V was cut by 0 bases and J by 7 bases, with 11 bases left in between. CDR3 bases: TGCGCCAGCAGCTTGGACAGGGCAGGGAATTCACCCCTCCACTTT. This translates into CASSLDRAGNSPLHF.

This clonotype is deemed medium-sized. The chain recombines TRBV20-1 with TRBJ2-3; no clear D. V lost 2 bases and J lost 6, with 9 bases in between. In germline, CDR1 is DFQATT, CDR2 SNEGSKA (reference sequence). CDR3 length: 12 residues. This CDR3 is CSARSARDTQYF. In DNA, the CDR3 is TGCAGTGCTAGATCAGCGAGGGATACGCAGTATTTT.

This clonotype was seen repeatedly, ten times or more. The chain combines TRBV19 with TRBJ2-1; D possibly matches TRBD1 or TRBD2 (5 bases each). Trimming left V 1 base short and J 9 bases short, with 19 bases between. CDR1 is LNHDA, CDR2 SQIVND, per germline (reference sequence). CDR3 length equals 16 residues. In nucleotides, the CDR3 is TGTGCCAGTAGTATAGGTTGGGGGACGTCGACGGGTGAGCAGTTCTTC. Translation: CASSIGWGTSTGEQFF.

There are many counts of this clonotype. The rearrangement links TRBV4-1 to TRBJ2-7; 7 bases are a match to TRBD2. Trimming at V came to 0 bases and at J to 3 bases, leaving 8 bases not matched to a gene. The CDR3 covers 16 residues. Germline V gives CDR1 MGHRA, CDR2 YSYEKL. CDR3 DNA: TGCGCCAGCAGCCAAGATCGGGGGGTTAGTGGCTACGAGCAGTACTTC. Translating gives CASSQDRGVSGYEQYF.

This clonotype was detected many times. J is TRBJ1-5 and V is TRBV6-5; D uncertain. There are 12 residues in the CDR3. Between the trimmed V and J ends, which lost 6 bases and 4 bases, there was a span of 7 bases. From germline, CDR1 is MNHEY and CDR2 SVGAGI. The CDR3 coding sequence is TGTGCCAGCAGCAGACCAAATCAGCCCCAGCATTTT. This encodes CASSRPNQPQHF.